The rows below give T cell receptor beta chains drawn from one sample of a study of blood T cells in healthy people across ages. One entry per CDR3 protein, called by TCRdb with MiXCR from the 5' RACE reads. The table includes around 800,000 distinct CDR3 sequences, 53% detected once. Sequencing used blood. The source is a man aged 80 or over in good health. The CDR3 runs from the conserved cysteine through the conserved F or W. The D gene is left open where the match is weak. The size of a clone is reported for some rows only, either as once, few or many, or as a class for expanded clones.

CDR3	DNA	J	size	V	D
CASIDGGTSTDTQYF	TGTGCCAGCATAGACGGGGGGACTAGCACAGATACGCAGTATTTT	TRBJ2-3	.	TRBV28	TRBD2
CSVSKGLLGDEQFF	TGCAGCGTCAGCAAGGGGCTTCTGGGGGATGAGCAGTTCTTC	TRBJ2-1	few	TRBV29-1	.
CSATAGSYNEQFF	TGCAGTGCGACAGCGGGATCCTACAATGAGCAGTTCTTC	TRBJ2-1	few	TRBV20-1	TRBD2
CASSPPDSGRASYEQYF	TGTGCCAGCTCACCACCGGATAGCGGGAGGGCCTCCTACGAGCAGTACTTC	TRBJ2-7	.	TRBV18	TRBD2
CSVAANNEQFF	TGCAGCGTTGCTGCTAACAATGAGCAGTTCTTC	TRBJ2-1	.	TRBV29-1	.
CSGTWGYEQYF	TGCAGCGGAACGTGGGGATACGAGCAGTACTTC	TRBJ2-7	few	TRBV29-1	.
CSAPGRIAGYNEQFF	TGCAGTGCTCCGGGGAGGATAGCGGGGTACAATGAGCAGTTCTTC	TRBJ2-1	few	TRBV20-1	TRBD2
CSATRDQETQYF	TGCAGTGCTACCAGAGACCAAGAGACCCAGTACTTC	TRBJ2-5	.	TRBV20-1	.
CASSQQWLASYEQYF	TGTGCCAGCAGCCAACAGTGGCTAGCATCCTACGAGCAGTACTTC	TRBJ2-7	.	TRBV7-2	.
CASSRASGGQETQYF	TGTGCCAGCAGCCGAGCGTCAGGGGGGCAAGAGACCCAGTACTTC	TRBJ2-5	once	TRBV3-1	.
CSVESGSSYEQYF	TGCAGCGTTGAGAGCGGGAGCTCCTACGAGCAGTACTTC	TRBJ2-7	few	TRBV29-1	TRBD2
CASSVPGQGAFGDRYAYF	TGTGCCAGCAGTGTCCCGGGACAGGGGGCATTTGGCGACAGATACGCGTATTTT	TRBJ2-3	.	TRBV25-1	TRBD1
CSVEDSGLAGDFNEQYF	TGCAGCGTTGAAGATTCGGGTCTAGCGGGAGATTTCAATGAGCAGTACTTC	TRBJ2-5	.	TRBV29-1	TRBD2
CASSLTIERGGRETRYF	TGTGCCAGCAGCTTAACGATAGAACGGGGGGGCCGAGAGACCCGGTACTTC	TRBJ2-5	.	TRBV7-8	TRBD2
CASSRSGQGPGYGYTF	TGTGCCAGCAGCCGATCTGGACAGGGGCCGGGATATGGCTACACCTTC	TRBJ1-2	.	TRBV3-1	TRBD1
CASSGTDNYGYTF	TGCGCCAGCAGCGGGACAGACAACTATGGCTACACCTTC	TRBJ1-2	.	TRBV5-1	TRBD1
CASSLGLEGSHTQYF	TGCGCCAGCAGCTTGGGCCTCGAGGGGAGCCATACGCAGTATTTT	TRBJ2-3	.	TRBV5-1	.
CASSLASVGYSYEQYF	TGTGCCAGCAGCTTAGCTTCGGTCGGGTACTCCTACGAGCAGTACTTC	TRBJ2-7	.	TRBV7-2	.
CSARLGLGFQETQYF	TGCAGTGCTAGACTGGGACTAGGGTTTCAAGAGACCCAGTACTTC	TRBJ2-5	.	TRBV20-1	TRBD2
CASSLNRETNYGYTF	TGTGCCAGCAGTCTAAACAGGGAGACAAACTATGGCTACACCTTC	TRBJ1-2	few	TRBV12-3/TRBV12-4	.
CASSVTLAGVGAKNIQYF	TGTGCCAGCAGTGTGACGCTAGCGGGAGTAGGTGCCAAAAACATTCAGTACTTC	TRBJ2-4	.	TRBV12-3/TRBV12-4	TRBD2
CASSPQQGPYEQYF	TGTGCCAGCTCACCACAACAGGGTCCCTACGAGCAGTACTTC	TRBJ2-7	few	TRBV18	.
CASSPKLGATEAFF	TGTGCCAGCAGCCCCAAGTTGGGGGCCACTGAAGCTTTCTTT	TRBJ1-1	.	TRBV3-1	.
CASSPELARAGELFF	TGCGCCAGCAGCCCCGAACTAGCGAGGGCCGGGGAGCTGTTTTTT	TRBJ2-2	.	TRBV5-1	TRBD2
CASSQDQSFYNEQFF	TGCGCCAGCAGCCAAGATCAATCTTTCTACAATGAGCAGTTCTTC	TRBJ2-1	many	TRBV4-3	.
CASSEGPKAFF	TGTGCCAGCAGTGAAGGTCCGAAAGCTTTCTTT	TRBJ1-1	.	TRBV25-1	.
CSARDSADTQYF	TGCAGTGCTAGAGATTCGGCAGATACGCAGTATTTT	TRBJ2-3	few	TRBV20-1	.
CSARGTGYYGYTF	TGCAGTGCTAGAGGCACAGGGTACTATGGCTACACCTTC	TRBJ1-2	few	TRBV20-1	.
CDSSLRLAGVFEQYF	TGTGACAGCAGTTTAAGGCTAGCGGGAGTATTCGAGCAGTACTTC	TRBJ2-7	.	TRBV27	TRBD2
CASTSPTSVEETQYF	TGTGCCAGCACCTCCCCGACTAGCGTAGAAGAGACCCAGTACTTC	TRBJ2-5	.	TRBV28	TRBD2
CASSLATDSGANVLTF	TGTGCCAGCAGCTTAGCGACAGACTCTGGGGCCAACGTCCTGACTTTC	TRBJ2-6	.	TRBV13	.
CASSPQRQVPSYEQYF	TGTGCCAGCTCACCACAGAGACAGGTCCCCTCCTACGAGCAGTACTTC	TRBJ2-7	.	TRBV18	.
CASSYGQNTEAFF	TGTGCCAGCAGTTACGGGCAGAACACTGAAGCTTTCTTT	TRBJ1-1	.	TRBV6-5	.
CASSKVSPGYSGTDTQYF	TGTGCCAGCAGCAAAGTTTCCCCCGGGTACTCAGGCACAGATACGCAGTATTTT	TRBJ2-3	.	TRBV21-1	.
CSAPATSGRAPFGRYAYF	TGCAGTGCTCCTGCGACTAGCGGGAGGGCCCCCTTCGGGAGATACGCGTATTTT	TRBJ2-3	.	TRBV20-1	TRBD2
CASSTDGKTNEQFF	TGTGCCAGCAGTACGGACGGGAAGACCAATGAGCAGTTCTTC	TRBJ2-1	few	TRBV6-2/TRBV6-3	.
CASSSGLAAGQFF	TGTGCCAGCAGCTCGGGACTAGCCGCAGGGCAGTTCTTC	TRBJ2-1	.	TRBV7-2	TRBD2
CASSHLWTGYSGANVLTF	TGTGCCAGCAGTCACCTCTGGACCGGATACTCTGGGGCCAACGTCCTGACTTTC	TRBJ2-6	.	TRBV6-5	.
CASSDWSNYGYTF	TGCGCCAGCAGCGACTGGTCTAACTATGGCTACACCTTC	TRBJ1-2	.	TRBV5-1	.
CSVTTDSSSYTF	TGCAGCGTCACCACGGACAGTTCTAGCTACACCTTC	TRBJ1-2	few	TRBV29-1	.
CASSLQAFGAGGPVDTQYF	TGTGCCAGCAGCTTACAGGCTTTTGGAGCGGGAGGGCCGGTAGATACGCAGTATTTT	TRBJ2-3	few	TRBV7-8	TRBD2
CSAQGTSGGVSYNEQFF	TGCAGTGCTCAAGGGACTAGCGGGGGGGTCTCCTACAATGAGCAGTTCTTC	TRBJ2-1	.	TRBV20-1	TRBD2
CASSLDVLAGGDNEQFF	TGCGCCAGCAGCTTGGATGTACTAGCGGGAGGAGATAATGAGCAGTTCTTC	TRBJ2-1	.	TRBV5-1	TRBD2
CASRKRQNTEAFF	TGTGCCAGCAGAAAGAGGCAGAACACTGAAGCTTTCTTT	TRBJ1-1	.	TRBV6-2/TRBV6-3	.
CSARESGQFF	TGCAGTGCCCGGGAGTCCGGGCAGTTCTTC	TRBJ2-1	few	TRBV20-1	.
CSARPATSEQFF	TGCAGTGCTAGGCCGGCCACCAGCGAGCAGTTCTTC	TRBJ2-1	few	TRBV20-1	.
CSVITGSSDEQYF	TGCAGCGTTATTACGGGCAGCTCGGACGAGCAGTACTTC	TRBJ2-7	.	TRBV29-1	.
CASSLEARRNSGNTIYF	TGCGCCAGCAGCTTGGAAGCCAGAAGGAACTCTGGAAACACCATATATTTT	TRBJ1-3	.	TRBV5-1	.
CSVEERTGGDTEAFF	TGCAGCGTTGAAGAGAGGACAGGGGGTGACACTGAAGCTTTCTTT	TRBJ1-1	.	TRBV29-1	TRBD1
CSVTPEGYTF	TGCAGCGTCACCCCAGAGGGCTACACCTTC	TRBJ1-2	.	TRBV29-1	.
CASSLGASGYTDTQYF	TGTGCCAGCAGCTTAGGGGCTAGCGGATACACAGATACGCAGTATTTT	TRBJ2-3	.	TRBV7-3	TRBD2
CASSGGVRTPAYF	TGTGCCAGCAGCGGCGGCGTGAGGACCCCTGCGTACTTC	TRBJ2-5	.	TRBV2	.